The clone carrying this T cell receptor beta chain has just one count. These data are taken from a study of T cell changes during pregnancy in multiple sclerosis. Assay used: immunoSEQ multiplex PCR; TCRdb lists only in-frame clones, some missing. Of 98,000 or so clones in the sample, over 85% were seen once. V was clipped by 0 bases and J by 8 bases, with 15 bases between them. Germline CDR1 is LGHNA and CDR2 is YSLEER. The CDR3 runs 15 residues. This chain connects TRBV4-3 to TRBJ2-3, with D perhaps matching TRBD1 (6 bases). Specimen: peripheral blood, collected after pregnancy. The clonotype comes from a female donor with multiple sclerosis, enrolled in a pregnancy study. The chain's CDR3 is CASSQDFRTDGTQYF. The DNA for the CDR3 is TGCGCCAGCAGCCAAGATTTTCGGACAGACGGTACGCAGTATTTT.